This T cell receptor beta chain was sequenced for a study of cytomegalovirus exposure and HLA in healthy donors. Whole-study findings and limits: Investigators reported 150 to 200 TCR beta chains as tied to cytomegalovirus. According to reports, the classifier identified cytomegalovirus status with high specificity and sensitivity.

Data came from immunoSEQ multiplex PCR; TCRdb stores just in-frame clones and leaves some out. The table records 65,000 to 80,000 clones, approximately 94% of them present only once. The donors were in the roughly 110-subject validation cohort, distinct from the approximately 700-subject first cohort. There are 14 residues in the CDR3. The germline V and J ends were trimmed by 5 bases and 0 bases, with 7 bases remaining between them. Per the germline V gene, CDR1 is LNHDA and CDR2 is SQIVND (reference sequence). Concerning this clone itself: Its specificity is unknown.

Source material: PBMCs. This TCR came from a woman between 18 and 30 years old in good health and CMV-seropositive. This chain links TRBV19 with TRBJ2-2; D is uncertain. The CDR3 DNA sequence: TGTGCCAGTAGTGGGCAGGCGAACACCGGGGAGCTGTTTTTT. It translates to CASSGQANTGELFF.